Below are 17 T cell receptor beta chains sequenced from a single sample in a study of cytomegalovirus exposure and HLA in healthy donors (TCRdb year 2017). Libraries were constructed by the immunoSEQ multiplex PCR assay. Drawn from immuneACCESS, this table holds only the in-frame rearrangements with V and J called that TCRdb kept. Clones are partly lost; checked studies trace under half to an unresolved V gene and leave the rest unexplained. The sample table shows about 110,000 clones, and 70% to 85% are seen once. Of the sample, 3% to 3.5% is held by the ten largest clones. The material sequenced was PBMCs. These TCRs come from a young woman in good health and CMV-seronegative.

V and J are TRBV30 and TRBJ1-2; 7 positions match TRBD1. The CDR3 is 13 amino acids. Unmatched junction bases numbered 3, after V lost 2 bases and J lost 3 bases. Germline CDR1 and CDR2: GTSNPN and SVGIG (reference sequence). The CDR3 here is CAWSLGTDYGYTF. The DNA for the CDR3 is TGTGCCTGGAGTCTCGGGACAGACTATGGCTACACCTTC.

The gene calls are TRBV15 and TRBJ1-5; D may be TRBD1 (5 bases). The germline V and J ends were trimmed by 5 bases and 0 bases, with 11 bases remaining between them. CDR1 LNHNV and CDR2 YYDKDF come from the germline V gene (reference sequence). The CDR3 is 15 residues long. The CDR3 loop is CATSQTEYSNQPQHF. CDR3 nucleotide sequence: TGTGCCACCAGCCAGACAGAATATAGCAATCAGCCCCAGCATTTT.

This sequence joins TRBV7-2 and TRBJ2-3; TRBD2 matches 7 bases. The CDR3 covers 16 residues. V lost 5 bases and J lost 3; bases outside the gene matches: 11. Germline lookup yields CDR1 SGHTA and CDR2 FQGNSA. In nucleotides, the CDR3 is TGTGCCAGCAGCCCCAAGGGGCTAGCGGTTACAGATACGCAGTATTTT. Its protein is CASSPKGLAVTDTQYF.

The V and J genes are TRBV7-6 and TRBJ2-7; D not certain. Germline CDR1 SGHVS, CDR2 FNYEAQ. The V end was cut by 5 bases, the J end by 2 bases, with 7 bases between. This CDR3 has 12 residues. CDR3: CASSATAYEQYF. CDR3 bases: TGTGCCAGCAGCGCCACAGCCTACGAGCAGTACTTC. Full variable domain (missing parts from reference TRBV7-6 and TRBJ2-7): GAGVSQSPRYKVTKRGQDVALRCDPISGHVSLYWYRQALGQGPEFLTYFNYEAQQDKSGLPNDRFSAERPEGSISTLTIQRTEQRDSAMYRCASSATAYEQYFGPGTRLTVT.

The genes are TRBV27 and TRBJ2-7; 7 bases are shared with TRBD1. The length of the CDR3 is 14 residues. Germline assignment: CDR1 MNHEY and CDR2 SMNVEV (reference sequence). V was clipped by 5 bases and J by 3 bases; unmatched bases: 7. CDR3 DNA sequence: TGTGCCAGCAGTCCCCGGGACAGTATCTACGAGCAGTACTTC. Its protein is CASSPRDSIYEQYF.

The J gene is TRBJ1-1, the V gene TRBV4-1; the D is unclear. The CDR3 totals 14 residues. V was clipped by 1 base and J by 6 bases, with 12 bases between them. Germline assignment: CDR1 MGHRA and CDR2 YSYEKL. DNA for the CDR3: TGCGCCAGCAGCCAAGGTTCCCTCACACCTGAAGCTTTCTTT. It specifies CASSQGSLTPEAFF.

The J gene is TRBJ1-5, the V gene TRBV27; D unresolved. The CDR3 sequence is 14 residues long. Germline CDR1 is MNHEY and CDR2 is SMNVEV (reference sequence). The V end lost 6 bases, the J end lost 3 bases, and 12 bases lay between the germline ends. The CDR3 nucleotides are TGTGCCAGCAGCTTCAACAGTTTCAATCAGCCCCAGCATTTT. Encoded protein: CASSFNSFNQPQHF.

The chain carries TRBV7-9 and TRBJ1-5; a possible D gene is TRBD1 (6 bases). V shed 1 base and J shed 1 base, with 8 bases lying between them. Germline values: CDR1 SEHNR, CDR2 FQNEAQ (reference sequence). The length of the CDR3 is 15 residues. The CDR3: CASSLGGGSNQPQHF. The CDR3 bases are TGTGCCAGCAGCTTAGGGGGGGGCAGCAATCAGCCCCAGCATTTT.

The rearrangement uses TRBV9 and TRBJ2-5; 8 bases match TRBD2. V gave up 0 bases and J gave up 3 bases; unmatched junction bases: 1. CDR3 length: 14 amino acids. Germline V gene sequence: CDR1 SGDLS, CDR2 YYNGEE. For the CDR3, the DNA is TGTGCCAGCAGCGTAGGAGCGGGAGAAGAGACCCAGTACTTC. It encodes CASSVGAGEETQYF.

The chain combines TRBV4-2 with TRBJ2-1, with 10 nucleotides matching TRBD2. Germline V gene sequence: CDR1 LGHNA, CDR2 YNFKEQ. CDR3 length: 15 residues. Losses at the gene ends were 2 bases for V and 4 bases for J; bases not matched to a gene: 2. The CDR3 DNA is TGTGCCAGCAGCCAAATAGCGGGGGGTTACAATGAGCAGTTCTTC. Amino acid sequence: CASSQIAGGYNEQFF.

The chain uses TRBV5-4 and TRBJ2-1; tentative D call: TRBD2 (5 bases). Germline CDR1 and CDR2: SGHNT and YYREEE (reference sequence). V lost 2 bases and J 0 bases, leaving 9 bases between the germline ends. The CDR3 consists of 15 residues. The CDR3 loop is CASSFSTSSYNEQFF. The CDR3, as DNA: TGTGCCAGCAGCTTCTCCACTAGCTCCTACAATGAGCAGTTCTTC.

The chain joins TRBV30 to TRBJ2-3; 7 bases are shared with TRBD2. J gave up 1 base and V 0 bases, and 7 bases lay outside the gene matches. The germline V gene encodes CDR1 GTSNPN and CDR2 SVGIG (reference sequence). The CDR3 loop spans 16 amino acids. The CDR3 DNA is TGTGCCTGGAGTGTACGGGCCGCGGGGGGCACAGATACGCAGTATTTT. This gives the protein CAWSVRAAGGTDTQYF.

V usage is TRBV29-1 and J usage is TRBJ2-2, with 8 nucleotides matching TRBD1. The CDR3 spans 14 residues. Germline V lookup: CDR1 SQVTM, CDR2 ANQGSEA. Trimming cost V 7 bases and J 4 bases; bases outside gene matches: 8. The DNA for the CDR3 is TGCAGCGCACTGACAGGGGAAGGCACCGGGGAGCTGTTTTTT. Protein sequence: CSALTGEGTGELFF.

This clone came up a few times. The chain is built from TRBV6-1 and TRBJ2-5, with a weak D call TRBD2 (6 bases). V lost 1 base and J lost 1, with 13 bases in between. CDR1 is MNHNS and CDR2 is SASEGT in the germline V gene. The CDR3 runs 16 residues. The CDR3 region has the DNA TGTGCCAGCAGTGAAGTTCCCGGGACTTTCCAAGAGACCCAGTACTTC. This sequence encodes CASSEVPGTFQETQYF.

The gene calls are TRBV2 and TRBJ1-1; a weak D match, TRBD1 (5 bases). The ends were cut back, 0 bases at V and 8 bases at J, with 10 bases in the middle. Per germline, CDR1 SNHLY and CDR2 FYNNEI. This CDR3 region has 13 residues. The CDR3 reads CASSEALKGEAFF. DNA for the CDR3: TGTGCCAGCAGTGAAGCGCTTAAGGGGGAAGCTTTCTTT.

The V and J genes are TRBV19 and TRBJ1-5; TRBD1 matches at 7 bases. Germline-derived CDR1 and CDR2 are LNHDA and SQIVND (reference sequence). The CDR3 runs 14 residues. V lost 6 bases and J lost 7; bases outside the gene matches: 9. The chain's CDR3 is CASRGTGEWQPQHF. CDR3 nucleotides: TGTGCCAGTAGGGGCACAGGGGAATGGCAGCCCCAGCATTTT.

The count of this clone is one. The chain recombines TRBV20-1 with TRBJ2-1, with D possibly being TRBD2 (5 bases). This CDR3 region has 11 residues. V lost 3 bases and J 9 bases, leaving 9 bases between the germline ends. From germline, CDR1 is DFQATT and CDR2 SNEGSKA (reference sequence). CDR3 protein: CSASPGFEQFF. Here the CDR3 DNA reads TGCAGTGCTAGCCCGGGGTTTGAGCAGTTCTTC.